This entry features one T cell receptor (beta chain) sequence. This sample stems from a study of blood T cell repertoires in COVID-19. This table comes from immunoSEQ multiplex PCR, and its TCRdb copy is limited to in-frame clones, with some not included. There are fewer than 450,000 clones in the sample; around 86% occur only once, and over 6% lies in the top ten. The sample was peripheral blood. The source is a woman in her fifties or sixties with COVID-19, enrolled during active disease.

CDR3 residues: CASSQLGTSGRLADTQYF. As DNA, the CDR3 is TGCGCCAGCAGCCAACTTGGGACTAGCGGGAGGCTGGCAGATACGCAGTATTTT. The chain has TRBV4-1 and TRBJ2-3, with 15 nucleotides matching TRBD2. Germline V CDR1 and CDR2: MGHRA, YSYEKL. The junction had 7 bases not matched to a gene; V was cut back by 2 bases and J by 4 bases. The CDR3 extends over 18 amino acids.